Sequencing of this T cell receptor beta chain was carried out in a study of OX40 agonist ivuxolimab in advanced cancers. The study in broad terms: The costimulatory receptor OX40 (CD134) was targeted by ivuxolimab, a fully human IgG2 agonistic monoclonal antibody. Intravenous ivuxolimab was administered to patients every 2 weeks at six dose levels: 0.01, 0.1, 0.3, 1.5, 3 and 10 mg/kg. Among the approximately 54 dose-escalation patients, some 19 had hepatocellular carcinoma, 15 or so melanoma, 9 renal cell carcinoma and 9 head and neck cancer. A male proportion of about 79% and a mean age of roughly 58 years, ranging from 23 to 79, were recorded for the dose-escalation cohort. Patients were allowed to have had prior anti-PD-1, anti-PD-L1 or anti-CTLA-4 therapy, and 40% to 45% of the dose-escalation patients had been treated with checkpoint inhibitors. Partial responses occurred in three dose-escalation patients: two with cutaneous melanoma and one with hepatocellular carcinoma. The purpose of peripheral TCRbeta sequencing was to test whether ivuxolimab changed TCR sequence diversity and led to clonal T-cell expansion. The paper covers the monotherapy dose-escalation part of the phase I ivuxolimab trial, which included N = 52 patients.

V is reduced by 4 bases and J by 7 bases, leaving a spacing of 11 bases between them. Taken from cysteine to phenylalanine, the CDR3 has 12 residues. CDR3 DNA only is kept here, 36 bases in frame from base 1. Reading the germline V gene gives CDR1 LGHNA and CDR2 YSLEER. Patients with a history of autoimmune disease or receiving systemic immunosuppression were excluded from the trial. Peripheral blood for TCR sequencing was collected from all dose cohorts at baseline, on cycle 4 day 1, and on cycle 7 day 1. Samples came from an open-label, multicenter, first-in-human phase I dose-escalation trial of ivuxolimab. Adults with locally advanced or metastatic head and neck squamous cell, hepatocellular, melanoma or renal cell carcinoma were enrolled in the trial. Before TCR sequencing, CD4+ T cells and CD8+ T cells from peripheral blood were sorted into separate populations. Overall study outcomes, separate from this receptor: Low levels of normalized T-cell clonal expansion were also seen in some patients who did not respond. Partial responders in the 0.1-3.0 mg/kg groups had among the lowest normalized peripheral clonal expansion, especially among CD8+ T cells. Clonal expansion of both CD4+ and CD8+ blood T cells was observed from baseline to week 6 at doses 0.1 to 3.0 mg/kg. After ivuxolimab, expanded clones were on average more numerous among CD8+ T cells than among CD4+ T cells. The antigen specificity of the clonally expanded peripheral T cells was not determined.

Worth noting for this clone: Its target antigen remains unknown. No per-base quality is available; no much larger clone lies one base away.

To sequence the TCRbeta CDR3 region, genomic DNA was isolated from the sorted cells. The immunoSEQ Assay was used to sequence the TCRbeta CDR3 regions. As stored in TCRdb, this immuneACCESS dataset retains in-frame rearrangements with V and J assigned. A fraction of the clones does not appear; measured against another copy, unresolved V genes explain less than half of the discrepancy, and the remainder lacks a known reason. The sample data list almost 70,000 clones, and about nine tenths of these were observed just once. The ten most abundant clones make up approximately 8% of the sample. The TCR sequence derives from an adult with an advanced solid tumor such as melanoma, head and neck, liver or kidney cancer. The starting material was CD4+ or CD8+ T cells sorted from blood, obtained in a trial of the OX40 agonist ivuxolimab. This chain joins TRBV4-3 to TRBJ2-7; TRBD2 is possibly the D segment (6 matching bases). In nucleotide form, the sequence is TGCGCCAGCAGCCTAACCCGGGAGGAGCAGTACTTC. Translated, it reads CASSLTREEQYF.